Given below is one T cell receptor (beta chain) in context. Germline values: CDR1 SGHTA, CDR2 FQGNSA. This CDR3 is 14 amino acids long. The UMIs contained a 6-nucleotide sample barcode. They were added by template switching during cDNA synthesis. TCRdb re-called the 5' RACE reads; one entry per CDR3 protein, DNA not given. This sample lists approximately 400,000 distinct CDR3 sequences; its ten largest clones have 2.6%. This record comes from a study of monozygotic twins with inflammatory bowel disease. Input material: blood. The TCR originated in a human donor with ulcerative colitis or Crohn's disease, or a healthy co-twin of an affected twin (not recorded which). The rearrangement uses TRBV7-2 and TRBJ2-5; checking the TCRdb D call of TRBD1 is not possible without DNA. The chain's CDR3 is CASTLRGTGETQYF.